Listed below are T cell receptor beta chains from one sample, sequenced in a study of OX40 agonist ivuxolimab in advanced cancers. Sequencing was performed with immunoSEQ multiplex PCR; in TCRdb, only in-frame clones are kept and a portion is missing. The repertoire includes about 59,000 clones, over 75% of them detected once, and about 5% sits in the top ten. The specimen comprised CD4+ or CD8+ T cells sorted from blood, sampled in a trial of the OX40 agonist ivuxolimab. The receptor source for this set is an adult with an advanced solid tumor such as melanoma, head and neck, liver or kidney cancer. Both conserved end residues are part of each CDR3. The D gene is left open where the match is weak. Size is omitted from some rows. Given values are once, few, many or a class for expanded clones.

j_gene	abundance	d_gene	v_gene	CDR3nt	CDR3aa
TRBJ1-4	.	TRBD1	TRBV2	TGTGCCAGCAGTGAAACGAATCCACGGACAGGGGAAAAACTGTTTTTT	CASSETNPRTGEKLFF
TRBJ2-2	.	.	TRBV18	TGTGCCAGCTCACGCGACAGGAACACCGGGGAGCTGTTTTTT	CASSRDRNTGELFF
TRBJ1-4	.	.	TRBV4-2	TGTGCCAGCAGCCAAGATAGGCAGGGCTTCGAAAAACTGTTTTTT	CASSQDRQGFEKLFF
TRBJ1-1	.	.	TRBV25-1	TGTGCCAGCACACCGGGTGCGAACACTGAAGCTTTCTTT	CASTPGANTEAFF
TRBJ2-1	.	.	TRBV9	TGTGCCAGCAGCGTAAGGGGGACTCCTTTCGGCGATGAGCAGTTCTTC	CASSVRGTPFGDEQFF
TRBJ1-1	few	TRBD1	TRBV6-5	TGTGCCAGCAGTATACCGACAGGGGCGGGCACTGAAGCTTTCTTT	CASSIPTGAGTEAFF
TRBJ2-1	few	TRBD2	TRBV15	TGTGCCACCAGCAGAGGGGCCTCGGCGGGGGGAACTTACAATGAGCAGTTCTTC	CATSRGASAGGTYNEQFF
TRBJ1-6	.	.	TRBV6-1	TGTGCCAGCAGCGACGACCGGGGTTTGGCCCTCCACTTT	CASSDDRGLALHF
TRBJ1-2	.	TRBD1	TRBV19	TGTGCCAGTAGTGTCGGGACAGCCTATGGCTACACCTTC	CASSVGTAYGYTF
TRBJ1-2	.	.	TRBV18	TGTGCCAGCTCACTCCGGGACACCTATGGCTACACCTTC	CASSLRDTYGYTF
TRBJ2-5	.	TRBD1	TRBV7-6	TGTGCCAGCAGCTCCAGTCCCGGGACAGGGTCGAGGGCAGGGACCCAGTACTTC	CASSSSPGTGSRAGTQYF
TRBJ1-2	once	TRBD1	TRBV6-1	TGTGCCAGCAGAATCGACAGGGGGTCGGGCTACACCTTC	CASRIDRGSGYTF
TRBJ2-5	few	.	TRBV7-3	TGTGCCAGCAGCCCTTCCCCGCAAGAGACCCAGTACTTC	CASSPSPQETQYF
TRBJ2-2	.	.	TRBV5-1	TGCGCCAGCAGTTCGGGACAGAACACCGGGGAGCTGTTTTTT	CASSSGQNTGELFF
TRBJ2-7	.	.	TRBV1	TGCACCAGCAGCCAAGATCTTACCGGGGGGAGGCTCTACGAGCAGTACTTC	CTSSQDLTGGRLYEQYF
TRBJ2-5	.	.	TRBV5-1	TGCGCCAGCAGCTCAATGGGGGGCCAAGAGACCCAGTACTTC	CASSSMGGQETQYF
TRBJ2-1	.	TRBD1	TRBV12-5	TGTGCTAGTGGTTTGGCAACCATCGGGACAGGGGTTCACAATGAGCAGTTCTTC	CASGLATIGTGVHNEQFF
TRBJ1-2	.	.	TRBV7-2	TGTGCCAGCAGCTTAGTTGGGGGAGGGAGCTATGGCTACACCTTC	CASSLVGGGSYGYTF
TRBJ2-7	.	.	TRBV27	TGTGCCAGCAGTTTATGGGCGGGGCATGGGTCCTACGAGCAGTACTTC	CASSLWAGHGSYEQYF
TRBJ1-6	.	.	TRBV6-5	TGTGCCAGCAGTTACAGGGATTCACCCCTCCACTTT	CASSYRDSPLHF
TRBJ2-7	.	.	TRBV6-5	TGTGCCAGCAGCCGTTCCCGAGGGAGCTCCTACGAGCAGTACTTC	CASSRSRGSSYEQYF
TRBJ2-4	.	TRBD2	TRBV29-1	TGCAGCGTTGTTGGCGGGGGCAAAAACATTCAGTACTTC	CSVVGGGKNIQYF
TRBJ2-4	.	.	TRBV5-1	TGCGCCAGCAGCCCCAGAATGGGCCCTACTATTGGAAACATTCAGTACTTC	CASSPRMGPTIGNIQYF
TRBJ1-2	.	.	TRBV6-5	TGTGCCAGCAGTTCGTACGGGGCGCGGGCTGGCTACACCTTC	CASSSYGARAGYTF
TRBJ2-1	.	.	TRBV29-1	TGCAGCGTTTCAAGGCAATTCGGTGAGCAGTTCTTC	CSVSRQFGEQFF
TRBJ1-1	.	.	TRBV4-2	TGTGCCAGCAGCCAATCAGGGTTTGATGGAAACACTGAAGCTTTCTTT	CASSQSGFDGNTEAFF
TRBJ1-2	.	.	TRBV5-1	TGCGCCAGCAGCTTGGGCGGGGTATTTTCTACCCCGAGGTTC	CASSLGGVFSTPRF
TRBJ1-3	.	.	TRBV6-5	TGTGCCAGCAAGGAAGGGGGCTCTGGAAACACCATATATTTT	CASKEGGSGNTIYF
TRBJ2-2	.	TRBD1	TRBV6-1	TGTGCCAGCAGTGCCGGGACAGGGGGCTTCGGGGAGCTGTTTTTT	CASSAGTGGFGELFF
TRBJ2-5	.	.	TRBV5-1	TGCGCCAGCAGCTTGGGGCAGGGGAGAGGGGAGACCCAGTACTTC	CASSLGQGRGETQYF
TRBJ1-5	.	TRBD1	TRBV4-1	TGCGCCAGCAGCCCTCCGGGACAGGTACAGCCCCAGCATTTT	CASSPPGQVQPQHF
TRBJ1-1	.	.	TRBV5-1	TGCGCCAGCAGAGACCAGGGGAACACTGAAGCTTTCTTT	CASRDQGNTEAFF
TRBJ2-2	.	TRBD1	TRBV4-1	TGCGCCAGCAGCCACACCCCAACGCAGGGGGCGAACACCGGGGAGCTGTTTTTT	CASSHTPTQGANTGELFF
TRBJ2-1	.	TRBD2	TRBV4-2	TGTGCCAGCAGCCAAGATTGGAGCGGGGGGCCCAAAAGTGAGCAGTTCTTC	CASSQDWSGGPKSEQFF
TRBJ1-2	.	.	TRBV2	TGTGCCAACAAGCTCCCAGGGGCTAATGGCTACACCTTC	CANKLPGANGYTF
TRBJ1-1	.	.	TRBV6-6	TGTGCCAGCCCTTACCCGGGCGGGGACACTGAAGCTTTCTTT	CASPYPGGDTEAFF
TRBJ2-7	.	.	TRBV10-3	TGTGCCATCAGCCCAGGAAAGTACGAGCAGTACTTC	CAISPGKYEQYF
TRBJ2-1	.	.	TRBV7-8	TGTGCCAGCAGTCGTATTACCACACTGGGAGTCTTC	CASSRITTLGVF
TRBJ1-2	few	.	TRBV9	TGTGCCAGCAGCGTCAATGCCGAACCCTATGGCTACACCTTC	CASSVNAEPYGYTF
TRBJ1-4	.	TRBD1	TRBV5-1	TGCGCCAGCAGCCATGCTAGGACAGGGAGCGAAAAACTGTTTTTT	CASSHARTGSEKLFF